This TCR beta chain was observed in a study of beta chain features in type 1 diabetes. Every isolated RNA sample was fully reverse transcribed, so sequencing captured expressed TCRB transcripts. Reads for stem cell-like memory T cell samples averaged approximately 1 million. Profiled with immunoSEQ multiplex PCR; TCRdb holds only in-frame clones, not every one. The sample yields approximately 120,000 clones, 40% seen once. The CDR3 length is 13 residues. Trimming stripped 6 bases from V and 4 bases from J, with 10 bases between. Germline lookup yields CDR1 KGHSH and CDR2 LQKENI. The TCR originated in a woman under 30 in good health. The chain is built from TRBV18 and TRBJ1-5; possible D gene TRBD1, 5 bases. The material sequenced was stem cell memory CD4+ T cells from blood. CDR3 sequence (DNA): TGTGCCAGCTCCTCGGGGGGGAATCAGCCCCAGCATTTT. It yields the protein CASSSGGNQPQHF.